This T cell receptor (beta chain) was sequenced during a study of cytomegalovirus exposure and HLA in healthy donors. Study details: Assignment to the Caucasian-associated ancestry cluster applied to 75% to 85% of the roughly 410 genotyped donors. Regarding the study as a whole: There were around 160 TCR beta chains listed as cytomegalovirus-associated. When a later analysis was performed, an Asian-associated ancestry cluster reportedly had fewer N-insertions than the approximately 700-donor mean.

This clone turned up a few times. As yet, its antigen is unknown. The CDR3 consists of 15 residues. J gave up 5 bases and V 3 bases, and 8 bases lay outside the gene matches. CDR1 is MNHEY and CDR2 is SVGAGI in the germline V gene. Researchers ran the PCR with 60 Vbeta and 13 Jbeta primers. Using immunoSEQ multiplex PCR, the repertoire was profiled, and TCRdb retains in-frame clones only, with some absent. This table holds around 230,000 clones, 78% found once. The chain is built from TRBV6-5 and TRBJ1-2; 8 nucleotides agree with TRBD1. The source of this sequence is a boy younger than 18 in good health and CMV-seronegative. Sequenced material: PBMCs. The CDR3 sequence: CASSYTGGPSYGYTF. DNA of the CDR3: TGTGCCAGCAGTTATACAGGGGGACCTTCTTATGGCTACACCTTC.